The clone carrying this T cell receptor (beta chain) was detected many times. The CDR3 contains 15 residues. The junction had 4 bases not matched to a gene; V was cut back by 2 bases and J by 0 bases. In germline, CDR1 is DFQATT, CDR2 SNEGSKA (reference sequence). TCRdb re-called the RT-PCR reads with MiXCR, one entry per CDR3 protein. The profile covers more than 550,000 distinct CDR3 sequences, with approximately 15% appearing a single time and roughly 3.6% taken by the ten largest. V and J are TRBV20-1 and TRBJ2-1, with 7 bases lining up with TRBD2. The TCR originated in a female donor in good health, serving as a healthy control. Sequenced: memory CD4+ T cells from blood. CDR3 in DNA: TGCAGTGCTAGACCTAGCGGATTCTCCTACAATGAGCAGTTCTTC. Protein sequence: CSARPSGFSYNEQFF.